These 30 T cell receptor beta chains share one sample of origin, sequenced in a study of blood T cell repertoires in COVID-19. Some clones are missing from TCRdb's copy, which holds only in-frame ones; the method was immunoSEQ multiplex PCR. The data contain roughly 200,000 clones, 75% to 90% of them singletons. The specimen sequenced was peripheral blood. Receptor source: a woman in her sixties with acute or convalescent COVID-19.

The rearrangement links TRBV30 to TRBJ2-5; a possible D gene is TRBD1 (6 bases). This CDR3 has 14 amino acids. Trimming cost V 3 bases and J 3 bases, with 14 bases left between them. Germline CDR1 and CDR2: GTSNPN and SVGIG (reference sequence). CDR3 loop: CAWRIQGVEETQYF. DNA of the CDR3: TGTGCCTGGAGGATACAGGGTGTTGAAGAGACCCAGTACTTC.

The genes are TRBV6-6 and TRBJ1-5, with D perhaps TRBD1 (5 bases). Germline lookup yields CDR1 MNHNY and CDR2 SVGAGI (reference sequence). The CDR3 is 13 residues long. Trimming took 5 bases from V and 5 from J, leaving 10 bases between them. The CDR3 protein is CASSPEGDQPQHF. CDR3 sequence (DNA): TGTGCCAGCAGTCCAGAAGGGGATCAGCCCCAGCATTTT.

CDR3 bases: TGTGCCAGCAGTCCTGCAGGGGTTGTGAAAGCTTTCTTT. It yields the protein CASSPAGVVKAFF. J is TRBJ1-1 and V is TRBV6-5; D possibly corresponds to TRBD1 (6 bases). V was shortened by 5 bases and J by 9 bases, with 16 bases between the two germline ends. Germline values: CDR1 MNHEY, CDR2 SVGAGI. The CDR3 is made up of 13 amino acids.

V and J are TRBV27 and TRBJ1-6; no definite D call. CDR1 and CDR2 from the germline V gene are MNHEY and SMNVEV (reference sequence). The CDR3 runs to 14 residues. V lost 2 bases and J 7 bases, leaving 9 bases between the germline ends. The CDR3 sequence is CASSLPIQNSPLHF. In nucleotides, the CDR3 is TGTGCCAGCAGTTTACCCATACAAAATTCACCCCTCCACTTT.

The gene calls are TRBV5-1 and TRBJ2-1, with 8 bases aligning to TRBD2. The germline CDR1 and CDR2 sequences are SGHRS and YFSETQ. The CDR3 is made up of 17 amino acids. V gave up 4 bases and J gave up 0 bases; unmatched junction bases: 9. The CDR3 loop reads CASSQTLAASSYNEQFF. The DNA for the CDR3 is TGCGCCAGCAGCCAGACACTAGCGGCGAGCTCCTACAATGAGCAGTTCTTC.

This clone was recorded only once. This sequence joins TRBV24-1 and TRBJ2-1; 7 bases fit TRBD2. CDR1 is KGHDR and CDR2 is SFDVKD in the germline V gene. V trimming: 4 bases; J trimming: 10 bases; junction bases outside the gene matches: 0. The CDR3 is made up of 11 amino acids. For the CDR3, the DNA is TGTGCCACCAGTGAACTAGCGGAGCAGTTCTTC. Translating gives CATSELAEQFF.

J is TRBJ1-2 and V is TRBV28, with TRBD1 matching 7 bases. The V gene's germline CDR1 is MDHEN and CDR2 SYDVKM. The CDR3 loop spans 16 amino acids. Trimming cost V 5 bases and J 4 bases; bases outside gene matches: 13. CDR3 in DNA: TGTGCCAGCAGTGCGAACAGGGGTAAGGGGGCCTATGGCTACACCTTC. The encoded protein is CASSANRGKGAYGYTF.

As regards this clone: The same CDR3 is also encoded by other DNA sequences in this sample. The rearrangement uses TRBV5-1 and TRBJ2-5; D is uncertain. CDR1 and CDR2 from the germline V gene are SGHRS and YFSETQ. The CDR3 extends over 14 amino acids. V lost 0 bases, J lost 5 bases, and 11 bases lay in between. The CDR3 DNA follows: TGCGCCAGCAGCTTGGGGAGTTCAAGGGAGACCCAGTACTTC. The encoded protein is CASSLGSSRETQYF.

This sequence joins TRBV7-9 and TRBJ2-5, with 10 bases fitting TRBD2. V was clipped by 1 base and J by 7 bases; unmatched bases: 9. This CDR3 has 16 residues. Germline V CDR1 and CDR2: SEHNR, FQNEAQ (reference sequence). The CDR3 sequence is CASSLDGPSGRGTQYF. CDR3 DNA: TGTGCCAGCAGCTTAGATGGGCCTAGCGGGAGAGGGACCCAGTACTTC.

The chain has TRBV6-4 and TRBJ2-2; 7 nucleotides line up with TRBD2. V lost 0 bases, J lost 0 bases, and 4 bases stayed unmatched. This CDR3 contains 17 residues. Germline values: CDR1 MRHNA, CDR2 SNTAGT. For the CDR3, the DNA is TGTGCCAGCAGTGACTCGGGAGGGGCCGCGAACACCGGGGAGCTGTTTTTT. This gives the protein CASSDSGGAANTGELFF.

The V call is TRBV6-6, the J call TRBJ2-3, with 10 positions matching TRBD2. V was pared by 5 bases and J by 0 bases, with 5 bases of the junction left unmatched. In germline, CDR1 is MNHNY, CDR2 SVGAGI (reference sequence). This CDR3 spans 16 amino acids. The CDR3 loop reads CASSRPTSGSTDTQYF. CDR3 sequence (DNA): TGTGCCAGCAGTCGACCGACTAGCGGGAGCACAGATACGCAGTATTTT.

The CDR3 coding sequence is TGTGCCAGCAGCTTAGGGGGGCCTCAGACCCAGTACTTC. Residues: CASSLGGPQTQYF. This chain joins TRBV11-2 and TRBJ2-5, with a possible D match to TRBD1 (6 bases). Germline values: CDR1 SGHAT, CDR2 FQNNGV. Trimming left V 1 base short and J 6 bases short, with 9 bases between. CDR3 length: 13 amino acids.

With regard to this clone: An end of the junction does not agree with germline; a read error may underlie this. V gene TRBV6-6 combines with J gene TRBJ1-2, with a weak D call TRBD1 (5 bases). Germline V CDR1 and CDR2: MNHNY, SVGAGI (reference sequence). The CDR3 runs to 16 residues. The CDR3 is CASGYSTGGPGYGYTF. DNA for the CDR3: TGTGCCAGCGGTTACTCGACCGGGGGTCCGGGGTATGGCTACACCTTC.

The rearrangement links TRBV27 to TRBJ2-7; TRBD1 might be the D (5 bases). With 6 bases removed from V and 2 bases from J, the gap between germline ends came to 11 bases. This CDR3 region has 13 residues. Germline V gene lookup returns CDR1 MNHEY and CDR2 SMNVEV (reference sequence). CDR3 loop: CASSARETYEQYF. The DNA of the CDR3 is TGTGCCAGCAGCGCCAGGGAAACCTACGAGCAGTACTTC.

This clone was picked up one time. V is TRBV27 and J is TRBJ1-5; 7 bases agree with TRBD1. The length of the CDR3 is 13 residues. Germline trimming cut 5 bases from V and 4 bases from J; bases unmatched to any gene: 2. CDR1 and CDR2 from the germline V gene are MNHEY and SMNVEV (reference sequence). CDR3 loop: CASSPTGNQPQHF. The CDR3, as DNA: TGTGCCAGCAGTCCGACAGGGAATCAGCCCCAGCATTTT.

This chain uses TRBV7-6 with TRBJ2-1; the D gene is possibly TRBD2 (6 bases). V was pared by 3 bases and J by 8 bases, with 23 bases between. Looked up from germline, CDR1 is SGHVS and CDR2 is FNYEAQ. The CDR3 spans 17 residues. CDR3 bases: TGTGCCAGCAGCTTTTTAGCGGCTATAGCCTTTATGGATGAGCAGTTCTTC. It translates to CASSFLAAIAFMDEQFF.

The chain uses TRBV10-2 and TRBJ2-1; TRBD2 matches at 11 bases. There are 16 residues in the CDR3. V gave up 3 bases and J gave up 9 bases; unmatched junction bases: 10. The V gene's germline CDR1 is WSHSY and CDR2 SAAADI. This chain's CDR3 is CASSDAGLAERAEQFF. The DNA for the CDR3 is TGCGCCAGCAGTGACGCGGGACTAGCGGAGAGGGCTGAGCAGTTCTTC.

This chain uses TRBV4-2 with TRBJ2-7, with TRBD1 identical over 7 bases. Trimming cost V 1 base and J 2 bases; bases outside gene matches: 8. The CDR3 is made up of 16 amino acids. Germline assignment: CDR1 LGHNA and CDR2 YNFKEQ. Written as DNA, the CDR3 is TGTGCCAGCAGCCAAGCTAGACAGGGAACAACCTACGAGCAGTACTTC. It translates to CASSQARQGTTYEQYF.

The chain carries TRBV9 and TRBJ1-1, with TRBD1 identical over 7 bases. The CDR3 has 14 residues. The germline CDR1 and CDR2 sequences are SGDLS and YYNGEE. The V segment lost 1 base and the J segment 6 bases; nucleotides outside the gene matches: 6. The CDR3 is CASSVSTGSAEAFF. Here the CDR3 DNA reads TGTGCCAGCAGCGTATCGACAGGGAGCGCTGAAGCTTTCTTT.

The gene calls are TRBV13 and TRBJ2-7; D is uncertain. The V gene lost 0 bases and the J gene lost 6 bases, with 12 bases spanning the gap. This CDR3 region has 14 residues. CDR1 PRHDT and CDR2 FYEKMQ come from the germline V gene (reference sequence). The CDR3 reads CASSLGVAPTEQYF. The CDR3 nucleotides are TGTGCCAGCAGCTTAGGCGTAGCACCCACCGAGCAGTACTTC.

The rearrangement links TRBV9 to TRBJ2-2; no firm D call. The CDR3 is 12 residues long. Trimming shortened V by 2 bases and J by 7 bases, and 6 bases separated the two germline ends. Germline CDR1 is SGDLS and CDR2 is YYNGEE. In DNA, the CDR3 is TGTGCCAGCAGCGTTAGATTCGGGGAGCTGTTTTTT. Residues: CASSVRFGELFF.

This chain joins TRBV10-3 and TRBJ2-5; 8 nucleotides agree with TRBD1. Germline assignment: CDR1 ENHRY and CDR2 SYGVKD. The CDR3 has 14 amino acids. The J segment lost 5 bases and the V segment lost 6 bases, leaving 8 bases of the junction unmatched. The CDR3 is CAIRQGQEKETQYF. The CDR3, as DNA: TGTGCCATCAGACAGGGACAGGAGAAGGAGACCCAGTACTTC.

CDR3: CASSRTGVLYGYTF. The CDR3 DNA follows: TGCGCCAGCAGCCGGACAGGGGTGCTCTATGGCTACACCTTC. The chain recombines TRBV5-1 with TRBJ1-2, with TRBD1 matching over 9 bases. The CDR3 runs to 14 residues. Per the germline V gene, CDR1 is SGHRS and CDR2 is YFSETQ. V shed 4 bases, J shed 4 bases, and the junction held 5 bases outside the gene matches.

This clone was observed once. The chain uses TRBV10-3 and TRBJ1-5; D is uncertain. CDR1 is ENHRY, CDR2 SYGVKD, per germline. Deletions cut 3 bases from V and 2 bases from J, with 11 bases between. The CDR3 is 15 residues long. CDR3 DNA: TGTGCCATCAGTGAAGGCCGTCAGGGCAATCAGCCCCAGCATTTT. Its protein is CAISEGRQGNQPQHF.

CDR3: CATSRGRNTGELFF. CDR3 nucleotides: TGTGCCACCAGCAGGGGCAGGAACACCGGGGAGCTGTTTTTT. The J gene is TRBJ2-2, the V gene TRBV15, with D unclear. CDR3 length: 14 amino acids. V was trimmed by 3 bases and J by 1 base, leaving 6 bases between them. Germline V gives CDR1 LNHNV, CDR2 YYDKDF (reference sequence).

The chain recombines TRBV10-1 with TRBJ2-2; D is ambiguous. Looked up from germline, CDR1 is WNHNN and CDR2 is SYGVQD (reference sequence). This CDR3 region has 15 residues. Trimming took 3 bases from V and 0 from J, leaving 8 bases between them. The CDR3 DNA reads TGCGCCAGCAGTGAAGGAGTCGCGAACACCGGGGAGCTGTTTTTT. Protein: CASSEGVANTGELFF.

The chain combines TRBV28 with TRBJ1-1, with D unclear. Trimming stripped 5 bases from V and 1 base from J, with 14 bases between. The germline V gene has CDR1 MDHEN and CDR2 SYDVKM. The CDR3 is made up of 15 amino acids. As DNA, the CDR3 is TGTGCCAGCAGTGGATTCAGGATCACGAACACTGAAGCTTTCTTT. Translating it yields CASSGFRITNTEAFF.

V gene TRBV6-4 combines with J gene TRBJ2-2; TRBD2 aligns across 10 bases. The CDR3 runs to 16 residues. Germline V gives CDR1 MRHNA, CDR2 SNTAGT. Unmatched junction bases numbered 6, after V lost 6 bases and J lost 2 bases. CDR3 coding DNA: TGTGCCAGCAGACCGCTAGCGGGAGTTAACACCGGGGAGCTGTTTTTT. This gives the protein CASRPLAGVNTGELFF.

CDR3 loop: CASSLDRGGRPYNEQFF. CDR3 DNA sequence: TGTGCCAGCAGCTTAGATCGAGGTGGGAGACCCTACAATGAGCAGTTCTTC. The chain links TRBV11-2 to TRBJ2-1; D is perhaps TRBD2 (5 bases). The CDR3 sequence is 17 residues long. Germline assignment: CDR1 SGHAT and CDR2 FQNNGV. V was trimmed by 0 bases and J by 2 bases, leaving 14 bases between them. Full variable domain (rest looked up from reference TRBV11-2 and TRBJ2-1): EAGVAQSPRYKIIEKRQSVAFWCNPISGHATLYWYQQILGQGPKLLIQFQNNGVVDDSQLPKDRFSAERLKGVDSTLKIQPAKLEDSAVYLCASSLDRGGRPYNEQFFGPGTRLTVL.

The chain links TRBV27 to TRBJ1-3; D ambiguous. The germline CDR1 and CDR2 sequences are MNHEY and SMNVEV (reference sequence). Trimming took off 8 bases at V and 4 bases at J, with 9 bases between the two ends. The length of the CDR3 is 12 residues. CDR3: CASGRVGNTIYF. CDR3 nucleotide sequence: TGTGCCAGCGGCCGTGTGGGAAACACCATATATTTT.